This is a list of T cell receptor beta chains from one sample in a study of blood T cell repertoires in COVID-19. Sequencing used immunoSEQ multiplex PCR; TCRdb keeps in-frame clones, though not all of them. The sample holds roughly 120,000 clones, approximately 84% seen once. The sequenced sample was peripheral blood. The receptors here all came from a middle-aged man with acute or convalescent COVID-19. The CDR3 runs from the conserved cysteine through the conserved F or W. D genes are given only for firm matches. Clone size appears in some rows only: once, few, many, or a class for an expanded clone.

d_call clone_size j_call v_call cdr3_nt cdr3_aa
- few TRBJ2-7 TRBV30 TGTGCCTGGAGTGCAATACAGGGTGGTCGATACGAGCAGTACTTC CAWSAIQGGRYEQYF
TRBD1 - TRBJ1-2 TRBV5-5 TGTGCCAGCAGCCCGTCGACAGGGGTGGAAGGCTACACCTTC CASSPSTGVEGYTF
- once TRBJ1-1 TRBV27 TGTGCCAGCAGTTTTGGACTCCCGGGGGACACTGAAGCTTTCTTT CASSFGLPGDTEAFF
- once TRBJ1-5 TRBV29-1 TGCAGCGCAGTACTCGACAGTAACAATCAGCCCCAGCATTTT CSAVLDSNNQPQHF
TRBD1 - TRBJ1-6 TRBV28 TGTGCCAGCAGTTTAAAGAGGCAGGGGGCGCGAAGTCGCCATTCACCCCTCCACTTT CASSLKRQGARSRHSPLHF
- - TRBJ1-3 TRBV30 TGTGCCTGTCATCAGGGATCTGGAAACACCATATATTTT CACHQGSGNTIYF
- once TRBJ1-2 TRBV28 TGTGCCAGCAGTTTATCCTCTCTCTATGGCTACACCTTC CASSLSSLYGYTF
TRBD1 - TRBJ1-5 TRBV28 TGTGCCAGCAGTTTACTCAGGGGGCTCAATCAGCCCCAGCATTTT CASSLLRGLNQPQHF
- - TRBJ2-2 TRBV24-1 TGTGCCACCAGTGCTCGGACAGCTCAGAACACCGGGGAGCTGTTTTTT CATSARTAQNTGELFF
- - TRBJ2-7 TRBV5-1 TGCGCCAGCAGCTTGCAGGGGTCCCACGAGCAGTACTTC CASSLQGSHEQYF
TRBD1 few TRBJ1-2 TRBV7-2 TGTGCCAGCAGCTCCCGGGACAGGGGTAACTATGGCTACACCTTC CASSSRDRGNYGYTF
- once TRBJ1-1 TRBV27 TGTGCCAGCAGTTTAGGCCAGAACACTGAAGCTTTCTTT CASSLGQNTEAFF
- few TRBJ1-5 TRBV28 TGTGCCAGCTCGGGTTCAGGGGGCAATCAGCCCCAGCATTTT CASSGSGGNQPQHF
- - TRBJ2-2 TRBV5-1 TGCGCCAGCAGCTTTGGACAGCCCGGGGAGCTGTTTTTT CASSFGQPGELFF
- - TRBJ1-4 TRBV19 TGTGCCAGTAGTTGGAAACAGGGTTCGGAAAAACTGTTTTTT CASSWKQGSEKLFF
TRBD2 - TRBJ2-5 TRBV2 TGTGCCAGCAGTTATCTAGCGGGGGGGCGGGAGACCCAGTACTTC CASSYLAGGRETQYF
TRBD2 - TRBJ2-5 TRBV3-1/TRBV3-2 TGTGCCAGCAGCCAAGGTCAGCGGGGGGGCACAGAGACCCAGTACTTC CASSQGQRGGTETQYF
TRBD1 - TRBJ1-2 TRBV28 TGTGCCAGCAGTAACCCGGGACAGGGGGCAGGTGGCTACACCTTC CASSNPGQGAGGYTF
TRBD2 - TRBJ2-5 TRBV5-4 TGTGCCAGCAGCACTAGCGGGGGGGGTCAAGAGACCCAGTACTTC CASSTSGGGQETQYF
- - TRBJ2-5 TRBV20-1 TGCAGTGCTAGCAACCAAGAGACCCAGTACTTC CSASNQETQYF
- few TRBJ1-1 TRBV2 TGTGCCAGCAGTGAGAGGGCGGGGAACACTGAAGCTTTCTTT CASSERAGNTEAFF
- - TRBJ2-1 TRBV3-1/TRBV3-2 TGTGCCAGCAGCCAAGGGGGCCTGGCGGAGCTATACAATGAGCAGTTCTTC CASSQGGLAELYNEQFF
- - TRBJ1-6 TRBV9 TGTGCCAGCAGCGCGACGGAGGATTCACCCCTCCACTTT CASSATEDSPLHF
TRBD2 - TRBJ2-3 TRBV11-2 TGTGCCAGCAGCAAAAATACCGGGACTATCAGCACAGATACGCAGTATTTT CASSKNTGTISTDTQYF
TRBD1 - TRBJ1-5 TRBV6-1 TGTGCCAGCAGTGACCCGGGGACAGGGGTTAGCAATCAGCCCCAGCATTTT CASSDPGTGVSNQPQHF
- - TRBJ1-1 TRBV12-3/TRBV12-4 TGTGCCAGCAGTTTCGTGGAGGATACTGAAGCTTTCTTT CASSFVEDTEAFF
TRBD1 - TRBJ2-7 TRBV19 TGTGCCAGTAGTGCCGGGACAGGCGGCCACGAGCAGTACTTC CASSAGTGGHEQYF
- - TRBJ1-2 TRBV5-1 TGCGCCAGCAGCTTGTGGGAGCAGAACTATGGCTACACCTTC CASSLWEQNYGYTF
TRBD1 - TRBJ1-4 TRBV6-5 TGTGCCAGCAGTTCTCACCAGGGGGCGCGAGATGAAAAACTGTTTTTT CASSSHQGARDEKLFF
TRBD1 few TRBJ1-5 TRBV2 TGTGCCAGCAGCCAAGACAGGGAACAGCCCCAGCATTTT CASSQDREQPQHF